This TCR beta chain derives from a study of blood T cells in healthy people across ages. Overall study results and limits: Naive T cell percentage by flow cytometry tracked strongly with beta diversity.

CDR3 length: 15 residues. Germline CDR1 and CDR2: SGHRS and YFSETQ. V trimming: 4 bases; J trimming: 7 bases; junction bases outside the gene matches: 6. A sample-barcoded 5' primer and a J-beta primer mix were used in a second PCR of roughly 7 to 12 cycles. TCRdb used MiXCR to reprocess the 5' RACE reads, holding one entry per CDR3 protein. This table has about a million distinct CDR3 sequences, about 51% appearing once. The study recruited healthy Caucasian donors from Russia who were aged roughly 6 to 95. Every participating donor contributed about 10 milliliters of peripheral blood through a draw. A minimum of 6 micrograms of total RNA was extracted per sample. Points on this clonotype: The antigen is not known.

The chain joins TRBV5-1 to TRBJ1-6; TRBD1 agrees at 9 bases. Sequencing used blood. This receptor was identified in a woman in her sixties in good health. Here the CDR3 reads CASSPQTGGNSPLHF. DNA of the CDR3: TGCGCCAGCAGCCCGCAGACAGGGGGGAATTCACCCCTCCACTTT.